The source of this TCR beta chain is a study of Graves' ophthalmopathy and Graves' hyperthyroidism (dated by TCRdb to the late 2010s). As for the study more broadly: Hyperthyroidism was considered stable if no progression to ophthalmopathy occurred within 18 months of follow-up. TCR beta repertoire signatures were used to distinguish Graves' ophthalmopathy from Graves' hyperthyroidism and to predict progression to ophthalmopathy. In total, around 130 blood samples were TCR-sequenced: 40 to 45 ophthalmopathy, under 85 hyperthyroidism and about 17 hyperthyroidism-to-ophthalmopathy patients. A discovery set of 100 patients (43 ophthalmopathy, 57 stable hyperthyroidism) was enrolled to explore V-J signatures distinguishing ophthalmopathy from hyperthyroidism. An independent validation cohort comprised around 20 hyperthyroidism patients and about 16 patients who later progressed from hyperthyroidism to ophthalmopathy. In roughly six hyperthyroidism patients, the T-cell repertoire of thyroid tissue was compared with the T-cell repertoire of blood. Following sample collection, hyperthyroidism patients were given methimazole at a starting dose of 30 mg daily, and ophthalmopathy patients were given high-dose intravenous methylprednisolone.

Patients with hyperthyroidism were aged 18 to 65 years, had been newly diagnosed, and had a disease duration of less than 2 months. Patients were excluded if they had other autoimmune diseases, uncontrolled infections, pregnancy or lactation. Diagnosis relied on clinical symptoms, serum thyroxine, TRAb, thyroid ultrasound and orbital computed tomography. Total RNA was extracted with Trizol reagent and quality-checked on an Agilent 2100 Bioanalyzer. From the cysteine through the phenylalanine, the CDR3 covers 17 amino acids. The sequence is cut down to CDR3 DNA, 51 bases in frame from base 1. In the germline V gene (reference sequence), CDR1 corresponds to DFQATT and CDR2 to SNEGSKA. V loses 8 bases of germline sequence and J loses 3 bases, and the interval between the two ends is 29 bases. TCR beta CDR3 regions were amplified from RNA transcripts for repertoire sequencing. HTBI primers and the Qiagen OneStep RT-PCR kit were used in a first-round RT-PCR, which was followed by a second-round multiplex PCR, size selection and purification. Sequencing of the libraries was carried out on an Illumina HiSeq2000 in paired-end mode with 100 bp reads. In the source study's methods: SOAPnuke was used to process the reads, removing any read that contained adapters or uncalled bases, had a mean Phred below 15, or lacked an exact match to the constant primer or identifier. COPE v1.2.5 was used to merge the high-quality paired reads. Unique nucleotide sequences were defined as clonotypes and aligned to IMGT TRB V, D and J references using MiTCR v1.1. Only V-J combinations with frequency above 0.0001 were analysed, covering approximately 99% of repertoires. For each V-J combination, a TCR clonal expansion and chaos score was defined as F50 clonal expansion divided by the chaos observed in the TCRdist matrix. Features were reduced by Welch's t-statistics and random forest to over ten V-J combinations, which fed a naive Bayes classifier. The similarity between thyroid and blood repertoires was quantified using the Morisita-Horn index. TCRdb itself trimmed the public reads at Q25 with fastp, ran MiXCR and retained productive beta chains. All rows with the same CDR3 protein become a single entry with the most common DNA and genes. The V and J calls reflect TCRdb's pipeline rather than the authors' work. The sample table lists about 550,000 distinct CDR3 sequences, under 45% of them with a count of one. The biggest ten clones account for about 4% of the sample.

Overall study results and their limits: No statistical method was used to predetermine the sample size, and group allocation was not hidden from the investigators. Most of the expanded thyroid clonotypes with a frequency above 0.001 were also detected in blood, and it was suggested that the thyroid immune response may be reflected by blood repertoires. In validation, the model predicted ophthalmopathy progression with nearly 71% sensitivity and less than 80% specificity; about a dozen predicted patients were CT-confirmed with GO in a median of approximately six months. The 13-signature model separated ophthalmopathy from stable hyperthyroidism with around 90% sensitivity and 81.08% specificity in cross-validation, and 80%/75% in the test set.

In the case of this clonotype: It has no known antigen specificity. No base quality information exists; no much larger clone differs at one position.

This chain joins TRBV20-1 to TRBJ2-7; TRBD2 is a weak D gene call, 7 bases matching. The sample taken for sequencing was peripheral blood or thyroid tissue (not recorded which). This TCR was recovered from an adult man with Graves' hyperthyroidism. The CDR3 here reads CSTYGMAGGGVNYEQYF. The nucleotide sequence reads TGCAGTACCTACGGGATGGCAGGAGGGGGGGTTAACTACGAGCAGTACTTC.